The 29 T cell receptor beta chains below were found in one sample sequenced in a study of T cells in Graves' hyperthyroidism and ophthalmopathy. TCR beta CDR3 region amplification was performed from RNA transcripts. The HTBI primer set served for first-round RT-PCR of the TCR CDR3. TCRdb reanalysed the multiplex PCR reads using MiXCR and keeps one entry per CDR3 protein. The repertoire holds 450,000 to 650,000 distinct CDR3 sequences, with approximately 17% as singletons. The sequenced sample consisted of blood. These receptors originate from a woman under 30 with Graves' ophthalmopathy.

This clonotype was counted many times. V is TRBV6-1 and J is TRBJ1-2; no reliable D call. V lost 5 bases, J lost 3 bases, and 10 bases lay in between. This CDR3 is built from 13 residues. CDR1 is MNHNS and CDR2 is SASEGT in the germline V gene. The CDR3: CASSYDTYYGYTF. As DNA, the CDR3 is TGTGCCAGCAGTTACGACACATACTATGGCTACACCTTC.

The V call is TRBV4-1, the J call TRBJ1-6; D uncertain. Germline assignment: CDR1 MGHRA and CDR2 YSYEKL. Trimming shortened V by 1 base and J by 0 bases, and 10 bases separated the two germline ends. The CDR3 is 17 amino acids. CDR3 in DNA: TGCGCCAGCAGCCAAGGGTGGATCAGCTCCTATAATTCACCCCTCCACTTT. This translates into CASSQGWISSYNSPLHF.

On this clonotype itself: A read error is possible here, since a much larger clone lies one base away. The genes are TRBV19 and TRBJ1-2; TRBD1 matches at 7 bases. Germline V gene data show CDR1 as LNHDA and CDR2 as SQIVND (reference sequence). The CDR3 extends over 15 amino acids. CDR3 protein: CASTASFGTASGHTF. In DNA form, the CDR3 reads TGTGCCAGCACTGCTTCCTTCGGGACAGCGAGTGGCCACACCTTC.

The rearrangement links TRBV7-6 to TRBJ1-2; 7 bases align to TRBD1. This CDR3 comprises 13 residues. V gave up 2 bases and J gave up 10 bases; unmatched junction bases: 7. The germline V gene encodes CDR1 SGHVS and CDR2 FNYEAQ. The CDR3, as DNA: TGTGCCAGCAGCTTAACACAGGGGAAAGACTACACCTTC. Translated, it gives CASSLTQGKDYTF.

The table lists this clonotype with a few counts. The V and J genes are TRBV5-8 and TRBJ2-3; D is possibly TRBD2 (6 bases). The CDR3 is 15 residues long. The ends were cut back, 1 base at V and 3 bases at J, with 12 bases in the middle. Germline V lookup: CDR1 SGHTS, CDR2 YDEGEE. Written as DNA, the CDR3 is TGTGCCAGCAGCTTGTGGGACTTTCGAACAGATACGCAGTATTTT. Translation: CASSLWDFRTDTQYF.

This clonotype occurred many times. The chain carries TRBV28 and TRBJ2-1; 7 bases align to TRBD2. Trimming removed 5 bases from V and 3 bases from J; junction bases left unmatched: 13. Germline V gives CDR1 MDHEN, CDR2 SYDVKM. The length of the CDR3 is 17 residues. The CDR3 reads CASSPQSGSGLYNEQFF. The CDR3 DNA follows: TGTGCCAGCAGTCCCCAAAGTGGTAGCGGGCTCTACAATGAGCAGTTCTTC.

This clonotype has a count of ten or more. This sequence joins TRBV6-6 and TRBJ2-7; D unresolved. Trimming stripped 2 bases from V and 5 bases from J, with 16 bases between. CDR3 length equals 15 residues. Germline-derived CDR1 and CDR2 are MNHNY and SVGAGI (reference sequence). The CDR3 sequence is CASSYTETRMDEQYF. CDR3 sequence (DNA): TGTGCCAGCAGTTACACCGAGACACGGATGGACGAGCAGTACTTC.

This clonotype was observed at least ten times. The CDR3 region has the DNA TGTGCCAGCAGTTCCCCTACAGTCCACCCCATGAACACTGAAGCTTTCTTT. Translation gives CASSSPTVHPMNTEAFF. V gene TRBV27 combines with J gene TRBJ1-1; D is uncertain. The CDR3 is 17 residues long. Trimming pared 4 bases from V and 0 bases from J, leaving 18 bases between. Germline lookup yields CDR1 MNHEY and CDR2 SMNVEV (reference sequence).

The chain has TRBV5-1 and TRBJ2-1; 7 bases agree with TRBD2. The germline V gene has CDR1 SGHRS and CDR2 YFSETQ. This CDR3 spans 16 amino acids. J gave up 3 bases and V 3 bases, and 9 bases lay outside the gene matches. DNA for the CDR3: TGCGCCAGCAGCTGGGGGGGGGGGGAGTACTACAATGAGCAGTTCTTC. This translates into CASSWGGGEYYNEQFF.

At least ten counts were recorded for this clonotype. The rearrangement uses TRBV2 and TRBJ2-7; D gene ambiguous. From germline, CDR1 is SNHLY and CDR2 FYNNEI. Trimming took 6 bases from V and 4 from J, leaving 7 bases between them. CDR3 length equals 11 residues. CDR3 sequence (DNA): TGTGCCAGCAGAGGCCCTTACGAGCAGTACTTC. It specifies CASRGPYEQYF. Supplemented by reference TRBV2 and TRBJ2-7, the full variable domain reads EPEVTQTPSHQVTQMGQEVILRCVPISNHLYFYWYRQILGQKVEFLVSFYNNEISEKSEIFDDQFSVERPDGSNFTLKIRSTKLEDSAMYFCASRGPYEQYFGPGTRLTVT.

Comment on this clonotype: The CDR3 does not end in the conserved phenylalanine or tryptophan, so this is likely a read error. The rearrangement joins TRBV10-3 to TRBJ1-1, with D uncertain. The CDR3 consists of 15 residues. Per the germline V gene, CDR1 is ENHRY and CDR2 is SYGVKD. V lost 7 bases and J 3 bases, leaving 18 bases between the germline ends. CDR3 sequence: CAIKDSSLRDTEAFC. The CDR3 DNA follows: TGTGCCATCAAAGACTCTTCCTTGAGGGACACTGAAGCTTTCTGT.

The chain employs TRBV20-1 and TRBJ2-3, with D possibly TRBD2 on 5 matching bases. Trimming left V 0 bases short and J 2 bases short, with 24 bases between. CDR1 and CDR2 (germline): DFQATT, SNEGSKA (reference sequence). CDR3 size: 19 residues. The CDR3 loop reads CSARDLLREREGFTDTQYF. CDR3 DNA sequence: TGCAGTGCTAGAGATCTTTTGAGGGAAAGGGAAGGCTTCACAGATACGCAGTATTTT.

This clonotype showed up many times. The chain is built from TRBV12-3 or TRBV12-4 and TRBJ2-7, with 7 bases aligning to TRBD1. V trimming: 6 bases; J trimming: 3 bases; junction bases outside the gene matches: 5. The CDR3 has 13 amino acids. CDR3 sequence: CASRNRGFYEQYF. CDR3 nucleotides: TGTGCCAGCAGAAACAGGGGTTTCTACGAGCAGTACTTC.

This clonotype was detected only a few times. The genes are TRBV29-1 and TRBJ2-7; TRBD2 might be the D (5 bases). CDR1 and CDR2 (germline): SQVTM, ANQGSEA. The CDR3 has 14 amino acids. Trimming removed 0 bases at V and 2 bases at J, with 11 bases between. CDR3 protein: CSVEDPAGAYEQYF. The CDR3 bases are TGCAGCGTTGAAGACCCCGCGGGCGCCTACGAGCAGTACTTC.

Note on this clonotype: A read error is possible here, since a much larger clone lies one base away. The gene calls are TRBV4-2 and TRBJ2-3; 7 bases match TRBD1. Germline CDR1 reads LGHNA; CDR2 reads YNFKEQ. This CDR3 spans 16 amino acids. CDR3: CASNQVGTDPSDTQYF. For the CDR3, the DNA is TGTGCCAGCAACCAAGTGGGGACAGACCCCTCAGATACGCAGTATTTT.

The chain uses TRBV19 and TRBJ2-1, with 8 bases fitting TRBD2. J was trimmed by 4 bases and V by 0 bases; bases with no gene match: 5. The CDR3 has 16 residues. Germline V gives CDR1 LNHDA, CDR2 SQIVND (reference sequence). Written as DNA, the CDR3 is TGTGCCAGTAGTATAGAAGCGGGGGACCTTTACAATGAGCAGTTCTTC. Translated: CASSIEAGDLYNEQFF.

CDR3 residues: CASSVDLGGYEQYF. The CDR3 DNA is TGTGCCAGCAGCGTAGACTTAGGAGGGTACGAGCAGTACTTC. The V and J genes are TRBV9 and TRBJ2-7, with a possible D match to TRBD2 (6 bases). There are 14 residues in the CDR3. Germline lookup yields CDR1 SGDLS and CDR2 YYNGEE. V lost 0 bases, J lost 4 bases, and 11 bases lay in between.

This clonotype was found many times. The chain is built from TRBV11-2 and TRBJ2-1; D ambiguous. The CDR3 covers 13 residues. Deletions cut 2 bases from V and 12 bases from J, with 14 bases between. Germline CDR1 reads SGHAT; CDR2 reads FQNNGV. The CDR3 sequence is CASSLFIFDPQFF. The CDR3 bases are TGTGCCAGCAGCTTATTTATTTTCGATCCGCAGTTCTTC.

This chain joins TRBV5-1 and TRBJ2-1; D remains unclear. CDR1 is SGHRS and CDR2 is YFSETQ in the germline V gene. The germline V and J ends were trimmed by 3 bases and 12 bases, with 22 bases remaining between them. The CDR3 sequence is 15 residues long. DNA for the CDR3: TGCGCCAGCAGCTCCCTACCTGGAGAGGCCTTTGGGCAGTTCTTC. It codes for CASSSLPGEAFGQFF.

This clonotype has at least ten counts. This chain links TRBV20-1 with TRBJ2-7; D remains ambiguous. The V gene's germline CDR1 is DFQATT and CDR2 SNEGSKA (reference sequence). CDR3 length: 14 residues. V was trimmed by 5 bases and J by 2 bases, leaving 16 bases between them. CDR3 region: CSADPLGQTYEQYF. The CDR3 bases are TGCAGTGCTGACCCCCTTGGCCAGACCTACGAGCAGTACTTC.

This chain connects TRBV6-1 to TRBJ2-2; D unresolved. The CDR3 is 15 residues long. Germline-derived CDR1 and CDR2 are MNHNS and SASEGT. Trimming took 9 bases from V and 5 from J, leaving 19 bases between them. CDR3 region: CASRGSVGRTGELFF. CDR3 nucleotides: TGTGCCAGTCGAGGAAGTGTCGGGCGGACCGGGGAGCTGTTTTTT.

This clonotype was counted at least ten times. The chain recombines TRBV13 with TRBJ2-7; 8 nucleotides align to TRBD1. Losses at the gene ends were 6 bases for V and 0 bases for J; bases not matched to a gene: 4. CDR1 and CDR2 from the germline V gene are PRHDT and FYEKMQ (reference sequence). CDR3 length: 14 residues. This CDR3 is CASSQTGASYEQYF. DNA of the CDR3: TGTGCCAGCAGTCAGACAGGGGCCTCCTACGAGCAGTACTTC.

This clonotype was found a few times. Here the CDR3 DNA reads TGTGCCAGCAGCTTACAGGAGGGTAGCATTCAGTACTTC. Amino acids: CASSLQEGSIQYF. This chain joins TRBV7-6 and TRBJ2-4; TRBD2 might be the D (6 bases). Germline CDR1 reads SGHVS; CDR2 reads FNYEAQ. This CDR3 is 13 amino acids long. V was clipped by 2 bases and J by 9 bases, with 11 bases between them.

The genes are TRBV20-1 and TRBJ2-7; D is perhaps TRBD2 (6 bases). This CDR3 spans 14 amino acids. Germline assignment: CDR1 DFQATT and CDR2 SNEGSKA (reference sequence). V lost 3 bases to trimming and J lost 5 bases, with 17 bases between them. In DNA form, the CDR3 reads TGCAGTGCTAGGGACTGGGGGGAGACCCACGAGCAGTACTTC. Amino acids: CSARDWGETHEQYF.

The chain links TRBV9 to TRBJ2-3; 10 bases are a match to TRBD2. CDR1 SGDLS and CDR2 YYNGEE come from the germline V gene. CDR3 size: 15 residues. Trimming removed 3 bases from V and 3 bases from J; junction bases left unmatched: 4. The CDR3: CASSGTSGITDTQYF. In DNA, the CDR3 is TGTGCCAGCAGCGGAACTAGCGGGATAACAGATACGCAGTATTTT.

This clonotype came up a few times. The chain links TRBV7-9 to TRBJ2-2; D gene uncertain. Germline-derived CDR1 and CDR2 are SEHNR and FQNEAQ (reference sequence). Trimming pared 7 bases from V and 4 bases from J, leaving 7 bases between. The CDR3 totals 12 residues. This CDR3 is CASNVFTGELFF. CDR3 DNA sequence: TGTGCCAGCAACGTTTTCACCGGGGAGCTGTTTTTT.

This clonotype showed up just a few times. This chain uses TRBV6-2 or TRBV6-3 with TRBJ2-7; D remains unclear. Germline assignment: CDR1 MNHEY and CDR2 SVGEGT. Trimming shortened V by 5 bases and J by 5 bases, and 13 bases separated the two germline ends. The CDR3 runs to 13 residues. In nucleotides, the CDR3 is TGTGCCAGCAGTAAGCCGATACTAAACGAGCAGTACTTC. This codes for CASSKPILNEQYF.

This clonotype occurred once. The chain combines TRBV28 with TRBJ1-2; 7 nucleotides agree with TRBD1. Germline trimming cut 3 bases from V and 3 bases from J; bases unmatched to any gene: 16. This CDR3 region has 18 residues. From germline, CDR1 is MDHEN and CDR2 SYDVKM. The CDR3 region has the DNA TGTGCCAGCAGTTTTGTAACGAGTAGACAGGGATTCTACTATGGCTACACCTTC. As protein: CASSFVTSRQGFYYGYTF.

This clonotype was detected many times. CDR3 in amino acids: CASSPDRDFYGYTF. The CDR3 nucleotides are TGTGCCAGCAGCCCGGACAGGGACTTCTATGGCTACACCTTC. The V gene is TRBV5-6, the J gene TRBJ1-2; 8 bases are a match to TRBD1. The V segment lost 4 bases and the J segment 4 bases; nucleotides outside the gene matches: 6. In germline, CDR1 is SGHDT, CDR2 YYEEEE. The CDR3 contains 14 residues.